The rows below give T cell receptor beta chains drawn from one sample of a study of blood T cells in healthy people across ages. TCRdb itself ran the 5' RACE reads through MiXCR, one entry per CDR3 protein. The profile shows roughly 800,000 distinct CDR3 sequences, approximately 53% of them singletons. The sequenced sample consisted of blood. Receptors were obtained from a man older than 75 in good health. The CDR3 runs from the conserved cysteine through the conserved F or W. Each record gives: J gene, clone size, V gene, D gene, CDR3 DNA, CDR3 protein. The D gene is left open where the match is weak. Not all rows give a size; the values are once, few, many and, for expanded clones, a class.

j_call: TRBJ1-1; clone_size: -; v_call: TRBV5-1; d_call: TRBD1; cdr3_nt: TGCGCCAGCAGCCACCCTCGGACAGGAGTTGAAGCTTTCTTT; cdr3_aa: CASSHPRTGVEAFF
j_call: TRBJ2-7; clone_size: few; v_call: TRBV7-7; d_call: -; cdr3_nt: TGTGCCAGCAGCTTAGCCAGGGTGTCCTACGAGCAGTACTTC; cdr3_aa: CASSLARVSYEQYF
j_call: TRBJ1-1; clone_size: few; v_call: TRBV10-3; d_call: -; cdr3_nt: TGTGCCATCAGTGAGTCGGAAAGGGCGAACACTGAAGCTTTCTTT; cdr3_aa: CAISESERANTEAFF
j_call: TRBJ2-7; clone_size: -; v_call: TRBV6-1; d_call: -; cdr3_nt: TGTGCCAGCACCGTACAGGTCCCCTCCTACGAGCAGTACTTC; cdr3_aa: CASTVQVPSYEQYF
j_call: TRBJ2-6; clone_size: -; v_call: TRBV5-1; d_call: -; cdr3_nt: TGCGCCAGCAGCCCGGCGGGGATCTATGGGGCCAACGTCCTGACTTTC; cdr3_aa: CASSPAGIYGANVLTF
j_call: TRBJ2-1; clone_size: many; v_call: TRBV11-2; d_call: TRBD2; cdr3_nt: TGTGCCAGCAGCTTGAGGCGGGAGGGCCGGAACAATGAGCAGTTCTTC; cdr3_aa: CASSLRREGRNNEQFF
j_call: TRBJ2-7; clone_size: -; v_call: TRBV20-1; d_call: TRBD1; cdr3_nt: TGCAGTGCTAGTCAGATTAACCGGGACAGGGTCCACGAGCAGTACTTC; cdr3_aa: CSASQINRDRVHEQYF
j_call: TRBJ2-4; clone_size: -; v_call: TRBV13; d_call: -; cdr3_nt: TGTGCCAGCAGCTTAAGACGGGGCGTTGGGCAGTACTTC; cdr3_aa: CASSLRRGVGQYF
j_call: TRBJ2-1; clone_size: few; v_call: TRBV29-1; d_call: -; cdr3_nt: TGCAGCGTTGTATTAGTTGGCAATGAGCAGTTCTTC; cdr3_aa: CSVVLVGNEQFF
j_call: TRBJ2-3; clone_size: -; v_call: TRBV6-6; d_call: TRBD2; cdr3_nt: TGTGCCAGCAGGCCCGATGTACTAGCGGAAAAGCACAGATACGCGTATTTT; cdr3_aa: CASRPDVLAEKHRYAYF
j_call: TRBJ2-5; clone_size: -; v_call: TRBV9; d_call: -; cdr3_nt: TGTGCCAGCAGCGTAAGCCCCCTTCAAGAGACCCAGTACTTC; cdr3_aa: CASSVSPLQETQYF
j_call: TRBJ2-4; clone_size: -; v_call: TRBV6-2/TRBV6-3; d_call: TRBD2; cdr3_nt: TGTGCCAGCAGGACTAGCGGGAAGAAAAACATTCAGTACTTC; cdr3_aa: CASRTSGKKNIQYF
j_call: TRBJ2-3; clone_size: -; v_call: TRBV12-3/TRBV12-4; d_call: -; cdr3_nt: TGTGCCAGCAGTACTGGCAGCCCAGATACGCAGTATTTT; cdr3_aa: CASSTGSPDTQYF
j_call: TRBJ2-7; clone_size: -; v_call: TRBV28; d_call: -; cdr3_nt: TGTGCCAGCAGGACCGGGACCAATTACGAGCAGTACTTC; cdr3_aa: CASRTGTNYEQYF
j_call: TRBJ2-5; clone_size: -; v_call: TRBV19; d_call: TRBD1; cdr3_nt: TGTGCCAGTAGAGTAACAGGGGCACAAGAGACCCAGTACTTC; cdr3_aa: CASRVTGAQETQYF
j_call: TRBJ2-3; clone_size: few; v_call: TRBV10-3; d_call: TRBD2; cdr3_nt: TGTGCCATCAGTGGTGGGACTAGCAGGGGAACAGATACGCAGTATTTT; cdr3_aa: CAISGGTSRGTDTQYF
j_call: TRBJ1-6; clone_size: few; v_call: TRBV7-9; d_call: -; cdr3_nt: TGTGCCAGCAGTTCTACTTTGGATTCACCCCTCCACTTT; cdr3_aa: CASSSTLDSPLHF
j_call: TRBJ2-3; clone_size: -; v_call: TRBV10-3; d_call: -; cdr3_nt: TGTGCCATCAGTGAGGGGACAGATACGCAGTATTTT; cdr3_aa: CAISEGTDTQYF
j_call: TRBJ1-2; clone_size: few; v_call: TRBV6-1; d_call: -; cdr3_nt: TGTGCCAGCAGTAACACCCTCGGTCCATATGGCTACACCTTC; cdr3_aa: CASSNTLGPYGYTF
j_call: TRBJ2-7; clone_size: -; v_call: TRBV7-2; d_call: TRBD2; cdr3_nt: TGTGCCAGCAGCTTTAGCGGGAGGCGGTACGAGCAGTACTTC; cdr3_aa: CASSFSGRRYEQYF
j_call: TRBJ2-5; clone_size: -; v_call: TRBV20-1; d_call: -; cdr3_nt: TGCAGTGCTCAAAAGACGGGTAAAGAGACCCAGTACTTC; cdr3_aa: CSAQKTGKETQYF
j_call: TRBJ2-7; clone_size: few; v_call: TRBV20-1; d_call: TRBD1; cdr3_nt: TGCAGTGCAACCCGCTGGACAGGTCCCATCGGGGACGAGCAGTACTTC; cdr3_aa: CSATRWTGPIGDEQYF
j_call: TRBJ2-7; clone_size: -; v_call: TRBV12-3/TRBV12-4; d_call: -; cdr3_nt: TGTGCCAGCAGATACTCCTACGAGCAGTACTTC; cdr3_aa: CASRYSYEQYF
j_call: TRBJ2-2; clone_size: few; v_call: TRBV7-2; d_call: TRBD2; cdr3_nt: TGTGCCAGCAGGGTGACTAGCGGGAGCCCCGGGGAGCTGTTTTTT; cdr3_aa: CASRVTSGSPGELFF
j_call: TRBJ1-4; clone_size: -; v_call: TRBV5-1; d_call: -; cdr3_nt: TGCGCCAGCAGCTCCGGGACTTCTAATGAAAAACTGTTTTTT; cdr3_aa: CASSSGTSNEKLFF
j_call: TRBJ2-7; clone_size: few; v_call: TRBV20-1; d_call: -; cdr3_nt: TGCAGTGCCACACACGGGACCTCCTACGAGCAGTACTTC; cdr3_aa: CSATHGTSYEQYF
j_call: TRBJ2-7; clone_size: -; v_call: TRBV5-1; d_call: TRBD1; cdr3_nt: TGCGCCAGCAGCTCCTCCGGGACAGGTGGATCCCAAGGCGAGCAGTACTTC; cdr3_aa: CASSSSGTGGSQGEQYF
j_call: TRBJ2-7; clone_size: few; v_call: TRBV2; d_call: -; cdr3_nt: TGTGCCAGCAGTGGGGACTTCTCCTACGAGCAGTACTTC; cdr3_aa: CASSGDFSYEQYF
j_call: TRBJ2-7; clone_size: few; v_call: TRBV7-2; d_call: TRBD1; cdr3_nt: TGTGCCAGCAGCGACCAGGGGGCGCTTAACTCCGAGCAGTACTTC; cdr3_aa: CASSDQGALNSEQYF